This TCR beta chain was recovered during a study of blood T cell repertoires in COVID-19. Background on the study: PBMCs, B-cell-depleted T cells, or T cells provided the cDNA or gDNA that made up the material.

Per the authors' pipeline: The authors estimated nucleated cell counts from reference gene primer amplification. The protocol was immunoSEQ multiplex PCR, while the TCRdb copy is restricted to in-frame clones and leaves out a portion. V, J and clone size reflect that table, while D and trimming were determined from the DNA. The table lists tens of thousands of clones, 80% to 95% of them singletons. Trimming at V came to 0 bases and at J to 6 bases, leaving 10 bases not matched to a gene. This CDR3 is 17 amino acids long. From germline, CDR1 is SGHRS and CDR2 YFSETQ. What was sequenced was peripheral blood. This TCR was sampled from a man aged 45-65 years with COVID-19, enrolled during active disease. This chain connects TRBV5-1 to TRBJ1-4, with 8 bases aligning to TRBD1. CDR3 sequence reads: CASSLDPPGQGDEKLFF. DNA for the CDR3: TGCGCCAGCAGCTTGGACCCACCCGGACAGGGTGATGAAAAACTGTTTTTT.